This T cell receptor (beta chain) is from a study of cytomegalovirus exposure and HLA in healthy donors. Only one count was recorded for this clone. Its antigen is not known. The PCR used 60 Vbeta and 13 Jbeta primers. Repertoires were generated with immunoSEQ multiplex PCR, while TCRdb's copy carries only in-frame clones and drops some. The profile shows 150,000 to 200,000 clones, approximately 71% of them singletons. Per the germline V gene, CDR1 is SGHRS and CDR2 is YFSETQ. V shed 2 bases, J shed 3 bases, and the junction held 2 bases outside the gene matches. The CDR3 runs to 14 residues. Study-wide results and caveats: Previous analysis showed most TCR beta V segments were productive about 90% or about 30% of the time. An assumption of roughly uniform sequencing depth across donors underlay the presence/absence analyses. TCR beta sequences reportedly predicted most subjects' HLA-A and HLA-B alleles accurately.

The sequence was collected from a young man in good health and CMV-seropositive. The chain uses TRBV5-1 and TRBJ2-3; 8 nucleotides line up with TRBD2. Material for sequencing was PBMCs. Here the CDR3 DNA reads TGCGCCAGCAGCTTAGGACTAGCAACAGATACGCAGTATTTT. Protein sequence: CASSLGLATDTQYF.